This T cell receptor beta chain was captured by sequencing in a study of T cell repertoires in cytomegalovirus infection. Overall study context: The public TCR beta signatures pointed to both CMV infection and matching HLA type.

In regard to this clonotype: What it binds is not known.

The ends were cut back, 0 bases at V and 3 bases at J, with 12 bases in the middle. Germline V gene lookup returns CDR1 SGHDT and CDR2 YYEEEE. This CDR3 contains 15 residues. Each CDR3 protein is one row after TCRdb ran MiXCR on the reads. The sample carries about 55,000 distinct CDR3 sequences, over 15% recorded once. This clonotype originated in a human donor in good health (CMV status not recorded). Some clones in this sample may be carry-over from other donors' samples. This specimen consisted of CD8+ T cells from cultured PBMCs, obtained from culture after CMV antigen stimulation. V is TRBV5-6 and J is TRBJ2-5; the D gene is possibly TRBD2 (6 bases). This CDR3 reads CASSLAPRGKETQYF. CDR3 nucleotide sequence: TGTGCCAGCAGCTTGGCCCCTCGGGGGAAAGAGACCCAGTACTTC.